Shown below are 10 T cell receptor beta chains from a single sample sequenced in a study of T-cell memory formation after mild COVID-19. TCRdb re-called the 5' RACE reads through MiXCR, storing one row per CDR3 protein. The sample lists some 300,000 distinct CDR3 sequences; 20% to 25% were seen once. Sequenced material: PBMCs or a T cell subset sorted from them (not recorded which). These receptors were taken from a man younger than 35 who had mild COVID-19 (a few samples of this study predate the infection). Cell type and time point are not known.

V is TRBV20-1 and J is TRBJ2-7; D is unresolved. In germline, CDR1 is DFQATT, CDR2 SNEGSKA (reference sequence). This CDR3 has 14 amino acids. With 6 bases removed from V and 2 bases from J, the gap between germline ends came to 17 bases. The chain's CDR3 is CSADRAELTYEQYV. In DNA form, the CDR3 reads TGCAGTGCAGACCGGGCGGAACTTACCTACGAGCAGTACGTC.

This clonotype turned up a few times. V and J are TRBV4-3 and TRBJ1-2, with a tentative D call TRBD1 (6 bases). CDR3 length: 15 amino acids. Germline CDR1 reads LGHNA; CDR2 reads YSLEER. The V end was cut by 0 bases, the J end by 2 bases, with 10 bases between. The CDR3 DNA is TGCGCCAGCAGCCAAGAAGGGGGGTCGAACTATGGCTACACCTTC. Its protein is CASSQEGGSNYGYTF.

The chain joins TRBV13 to TRBJ2-3; D call uncertain. V lost 1 base and J lost 3, with 8 bases in between. There are 14 residues in the CDR3. CDR1 is PRHDT, CDR2 FYEKMQ, per germline (reference sequence). The CDR3 reads CASSLVTPTDTQYF. In DNA, the CDR3 is TGTGCCAGCAGCTTAGTGACTCCAACAGATACGCAGTATTTT.

This clonotype was counted many times. This chain uses TRBV25-1 with TRBJ2-7, with 7 bases lining up with TRBD1. The germline gives CDR1 MGHDK, CDR2 SYGVNS. This CDR3 region has 15 residues. V lost 6 bases to trimming and J lost 0 bases; unmatched junction nucleotides: 8. CDR3 sequence reads: CASSPSDRASYEQYF. The CDR3 DNA sequence: TGTGCCAGCAGCCCCAGTGACAGGGCCTCCTACGAGCAGTACTTC.

The chain employs TRBV6-5 and TRBJ2-3; 8 positions match TRBD1. Per germline, CDR1 MNHEY and CDR2 SVGAGI. This CDR3 has 16 amino acids. V shed 5 bases and J 6 bases; nucleotides not matched to a gene: 13. CDR3 DNA sequence: TGTGCCAGCAGTCCTGGACAGGGTACGGTGGTGGATACGCAGTATTTT. This encodes CASSPGQGTVVDTQYF.

The V call is TRBV6-5, the J call TRBJ2-2; weak D call: TRBD2 (6 bases). V was shortened by 3 bases and J by 7 bases, with 9 bases between the two germline ends. Per the germline V gene, CDR1 is MNHEY and CDR2 is SVGAGI. The CDR3 runs 13 residues. CDR3 in DNA: TGTGCCAGCAGTTATAGCGGTTTCGGGGAGCTGTTTTTT. This translates into CASSYSGFGELFF.

This clonotype was found a few times. V and J are TRBV4-1 and TRBJ2-7, with TRBD2 as a possible D gene (6 bases). Per the germline V gene, CDR1 is MGHRA and CDR2 is YSYEKL. The germline V and J ends were trimmed by 0 bases and 0 bases, with 9 bases remaining between them. The CDR3 extends over 15 amino acids. In DNA form, the CDR3 reads TGCGCCAGCAGCCAAGAGTCGGAGGGCTCCTACGAGCAGTACTTC. Protein product: CASSQESEGSYEQYF.

CDR3 coding DNA: TGTGCCAGCAGTATCGATGGGGCGGGAGAGCAGTACTTC. Residues: CASSIDGAGEQYF. V usage is TRBV7-9 and J usage is TRBJ2-7, with D perhaps TRBD2 (6 bases). V dropped 6 bases and J dropped 7 bases, with 16 bases sitting between them. The CDR3 is 13 amino acids. The germline gives CDR1 SEHNR, CDR2 FQNEAQ (reference sequence).

This clonotype showed up just once. The chain couples TRBV19 to TRBJ2-6; TRBD1 might be the D (6 bases). V gave up 8 bases and J gave up 10 bases, with 9 bases separating them. Germline V gene data show CDR1 as LNHDA and CDR2 as SQIVND (reference sequence). CDR3 length equals 11 residues. CDR3 in amino acids: CASGGGNVLTF. The CDR3 DNA reads as TGTGCCAGTGGGGGCGGGAACGTCCTGACTTTC.

This clonotype showed up many times. This chain connects TRBV7-2 to TRBJ2-1; possible D gene TRBD1, 5 bases. This CDR3 region has 12 residues. V lost 4 bases and J lost 9, with 10 bases in between. The V gene's germline CDR1 is SGHTA and CDR2 FQGNSA. The CDR3 protein is CASSSTGTEQFF. CDR3 nucleotide sequence: TGTGCCAGCAGCTCCACAGGAACTGAGCAGTTCTTC.